These 27 T cell receptor beta chains were sequenced from one sample in a study of control samples from healthy donors and cancer patients. The table came from immunoSEQ multiplex PCR; TCRdb's copy has only in-frame clones and leaves some out. Here the sample spans tens of thousands of clones, roughly 83% being singletons. Source material: PBMCs. These receptors came from a man between 65 and 85 years old with lung cancer.

The V gene is TRBV10-3, the J gene TRBJ2-7, with 14 bases matching TRBD2. The CDR3 length is 15 residues. Trimming at V came to 5 bases and at J to 5 bases, leaving 5 bases not matched to a gene. The germline CDR1 and CDR2 sequences are ENHRY and SYGVKD. The CDR3 DNA reads TGTGCCATCAGTCTGACTAGCGGGGGGGGTAACGAGCAGTACTTC. Translating gives CAISLTSGGGNEQYF.

J is TRBJ1-5 and V is TRBV28, with 9 bases aligning to TRBD1. The junction had 7 bases not matched to a gene; V was cut back by 2 bases and J by 11 bases. The CDR3 totals 14 residues. Germline V gene sequence: CDR1 MDHEN, CDR2 SYDVKM. The CDR3 spells CASSLPGQGLAQHF. CDR3 sequence (DNA): TGTGCCAGCAGTTTACCGGGACAGGGTCTGGCCCAGCATTTT.

The rearrangement links TRBV5-1 to TRBJ2-7, with 8 positions matching TRBD1. CDR3 length: 16 amino acids. The germline V gene encodes CDR1 SGHRS and CDR2 YFSETQ. Trimming at V came to 4 bases and at J to 1 base, leaving 10 bases not matched to a gene. CDR3 amino acids: CASSQGRTGGSYEQYF. The CDR3 DNA follows: TGCGCCAGCAGCCAAGGGAGAACAGGGGGTTCCTACGAGCAGTACTTC. Complete variable domain (other parts from reference TRBV5-1 and TRBJ2-7): KAGVTQTPRYLIKTRGQQVTLSCSPISGHRSVSWYQQTPGQGLQFLFEYFSETQRNKGNFPGRFSGRQFSNSRSEMNVSTLELGDSALYLCASSQGRTGGSYEQYFGPGTRLTVT.

This chain connects TRBV18 to TRBJ2-3, with D possibly matching TRBD2 (6 bases). CDR3 length equals 15 residues. Germline loops: CDR1 KGHSH, CDR2 LQKENI. The V end was cut by 3 bases, the J end by 0 bases, with 10 bases between. For the CDR3, the DNA is TGTGCCAGCTCACCGCGGGCGGGGAGCACAGATACGCAGTATTTT. Protein product: CASSPRAGSTDTQYF.

This chain links TRBV30 with TRBJ2-6; either TRBD1 or TRBD2 may supply D (5 bases each). In germline, CDR1 is GTSNPN, CDR2 SVGIG (reference sequence). The CDR3 loop spans 17 amino acids. The ends were cut back, 2 bases at V and 0 bases at J, with 14 bases in the middle. CDR3 nucleotides: TGTGCCTGGAGTAGGGGACGGACCCGCTCTGGGGCCAACGTCCTGACTTTC. Translating it yields CAWSRGRTRSGANVLTF.

The chain joins TRBV5-4 to TRBJ1-1, with TRBD1 matching 7 bases. The CDR3 sequence is 15 residues long. Trimming at V came to 0 bases and at J to 3 bases, leaving 5 bases not matched to a gene. The germline V gene has CDR1 SGHNT and CDR2 YYREEE (reference sequence). CDR3 protein: CASSLAKGADTEAFF. The CDR3 DNA reads TGTGCCAGCAGCTTGGCAAAGGGGGCCGACACTGAAGCTTTCTTT.

The sample holds a few counts of this clone. The genes are TRBV3-1 (or the pseudogene TRBV3-2) and TRBJ1-1; 7 positions match TRBD1. Germline V gene sequence: CDR1 LGHDT, CDR2 YNNKEL (reference sequence). Trimming at V came to 1 base and at J to 1 base, leaving 9 bases not matched to a gene. This CDR3 comprises 17 residues. The CDR3 is CASSQGLFQGGNTEAFF. The DNA for the CDR3 is TGTGCCAGCAGCCAAGGACTATTTCAGGGGGGGAACACTGAAGCTTTCTTT.

This sequence joins TRBV27 and TRBJ1-1, with D tentatively TRBD1 (6 bases). Trimming removed 4 bases from V and 1 base from J, with 19 bases in between. This CDR3 region has 17 residues. CDR1 and CDR2 from the germline V gene are MNHEY and SMNVEV (reference sequence). The CDR3 is CASSSPPRGRSNTEAFF. In nucleotides, the CDR3 is TGTGCCAGCAGTTCACCTCCCCGGGGGCGCTCGAACACTGAAGCTTTCTTT.

This clone was recorded only once. This rearrangement joins TRBV18 to TRBJ2-3; D not certain. Germline-derived CDR1 and CDR2 are KGHSH and LQKENI. The CDR3 contains 14 residues. Trimming left V 5 bases short and J 1 base short, with 10 bases between. The CDR3 here is CASSWNRRTDTQYF. Here the CDR3 DNA reads TGTGCCAGCTCATGGAACAGACGCACAGATACGCAGTATTTT.

The J gene is TRBJ1-2, the V gene TRBV6-2 or TRBV6-3; TRBD1 aligns across 10 bases. CDR3 length: 17 residues. V gave up 6 bases and J gave up 7 bases; unmatched junction bases: 17. Germline V lookup: CDR1 MNHEY, CDR2 SVGEGT. Here the CDR3 reads CASSPTLLGTGAPGYTF. The CDR3 nucleotides read TGTGCCAGCAGCCCCACCCTGCTCGGGACAGGGGCCCCTGGCTACACCTTC.

The chain recombines TRBV7-9 with TRBJ2-1; D is unclear. The germline V gene has CDR1 SEHNR and CDR2 FQNEAQ (reference sequence). V shed 5 bases and J shed 4 bases, with 18 bases lying between them. The CDR3 covers 16 residues. Written as DNA, the CDR3 is TGTGCCAGCAGCGTCTTTAGGCGGCCCGGGTACAATGAGCAGTTCTTC. It encodes CASSVFRRPGYNEQFF.

This chain links TRBV5-4 with TRBJ1-1; D is uncertain. The CDR3 is made up of 14 amino acids. CDR1 SGHNT and CDR2 YYREEE come from the germline V gene (reference sequence). V lost 2 bases and J lost 3, with 11 bases in between. The chain's CDR3 is CASSFNKAYTEAFF. The CDR3 nucleotides read TGTGCCAGCAGCTTCAATAAGGCCTACACTGAAGCTTTCTTT. Complete variable domain (other parts from reference TRBV5-4 and TRBJ1-1): ETGVTQSPTHLIKTRGQQVTLRCSSQSGHNTVSWYQQALGQGPQFIFQYYREEENGRGNFPPRFSGLQFPNYSSELNVNALELDDSALYLCASSFNKAYTEAFFGQGTRLTVV.

V is TRBV2 and J is TRBJ1-4; perhaps TRBD1 as D (6 bases). The V gene lost 6 bases and the J gene lost 7 bases, with 21 bases spanning the gap. This CDR3 spans 16 amino acids. Germline V lookup: CDR1 SNHLY, CDR2 FYNNEI. The CDR3 coding sequence is TGTGCCAGCAGGGAGACTACAGGGAGCCGGAGTGAAAAACTGTTTTTT. Translation: CASRETTGSRSEKLFF. The variable domain in full, completed from reference TRBV2 and TRBJ1-4, reads EPEVTQTPSHQVTQMGQEVILRCVPISNHLYFYWYRQILGQKVEFLVSFYNNEISEKSEIFDDQFSVERPDGSNFTLKIRSTKLEDSAMYFCASRETTGSRSEKLFFGSGTQLSVL.

V is TRBV2 and J is TRBJ2-1; 13 positions agree with TRBD2. The CDR3 spans 15 residues. CDR1 and CDR2 (germline): SNHLY, FYNNEI. V lost 6 bases to trimming and J lost 5 bases; unmatched junction nucleotides: 4. The CDR3, as DNA: TGTGCCAGCAGGAGACTAGCGGGGGGAGACAATGAGCAGTTCTTC. The encoded protein is CASRRLAGGDNEQFF.

The chain links TRBV7-8 to TRBJ2-7; D remains unclear. Trimming removed 1 base from V and 5 bases from J, with 3 bases in between. This CDR3 is built from 11 residues. Germline V gene data show CDR1 as SGHVS and CDR2 as FQNEAQ. Written as DNA, the CDR3 is TGTGCCAGCAGCTTAGTGGACGAGCAGTACTTC. This codes for CASSLVDEQYF.

V gene TRBV10-1 combines with J gene TRBJ1-5; possibly TRBD1 for D (6 bases). CDR1 and CDR2 from the germline V gene are WNHNN and SYGVQD (reference sequence). V dropped 2 bases and J dropped 1 base, with 9 bases sitting between them. CDR3 size: 15 residues. The CDR3 DNA is TGCGCCAGCAGTGAGCGGGGGGCGAGCAATCAGCCCCAGCATTTT. Protein: CASSERGASNQPQHF.

This chain connects TRBV5-6 to TRBJ2-1, with D uncertain. Germline V CDR1 and CDR2: SGHDT, YYEEEE. Trimming left V 0 bases short and J 7 bases short, with 5 bases between. The CDR3 has 12 residues. The CDR3 spells CASSLDYNEQFF. DNA of the CDR3: TGTGCCAGCAGCTTGGATTATAATGAGCAGTTCTTC.

This chain joins TRBV7-9 and TRBJ2-3; the D is unclear. Germline values: CDR1 SEHNR, CDR2 FQNEAQ (reference sequence). This CDR3 spans 17 amino acids. Trimming shortened V by 2 bases and J by 6 bases, and 21 bases separated the two germline ends. CDR3 in amino acids: CASSLKIGPQLGDTQYF. CDR3 bases: TGTGCCAGCAGCTTAAAGATTGGTCCCCAGCTAGGGGATACGCAGTATTTT.

This chain links TRBV18 with TRBJ2-2, with D perhaps matching TRBD1 or TRBD2 (6 bases each). There are 15 residues in the CDR3. Germline values: CDR1 KGHSH, CDR2 LQKENI. Trimming cost V 3 bases and J 2 bases, with 10 bases left between them. The CDR3 is CASSPTGGNTGELFF. Here the CDR3 DNA reads TGTGCCAGCTCACCTACCGGGGGCAACACCGGGGAGCTGTTTTTT.

V and J are TRBV10-1 and TRBJ2-1; the D gene is possibly TRBD2 (6 bases). The CDR3 loop spans 14 amino acids. Germline assignment: CDR1 WNHNN and CDR2 SYGVQD (reference sequence). Trimming pared 2 bases from V and 4 bases from J, leaving 9 bases between. CDR3 sequence reads: CASSEGGGYNEQFF. The CDR3 region has the DNA TGCGCCAGCAGTGAGGGTGGGGGGTACAATGAGCAGTTCTTC.

The chain is built from TRBV5-1 and TRBJ1-1, with D maybe TRBD1 (5 bases). The CDR3 spans 18 residues. Trimming took off 1 base at V and 0 bases at J, with 19 bases between the two ends. Germline assignment: CDR1 SGHRS and CDR2 YFSETQ. The chain's CDR3 is CASSLTDRGAAMNTEAFF. CDR3 DNA: TGCGCCAGCAGCTTGACAGACAGAGGGGCGGCAATGAACACTGAAGCTTTCTTT.

The chain has TRBV9 and TRBJ2-3; D gene uncertain. CDR1 and CDR2 (germline): SGDLS, YYNGEE. The length of the CDR3 is 14 residues. Trimming removed 0 bases from V and 2 bases from J, with 7 bases in between. The CDR3 loop reads CASSVETNTDTQYF. In nucleotides, the CDR3 is TGTGCCAGCAGCGTAGAGACCAACACAGATACGCAGTATTTT.

The chain combines TRBV6-2 or TRBV6-3 with TRBJ2-1, with D maybe TRBD2 (6 bases). This CDR3 is 17 amino acids long. Trimming stripped 2 bases from V and 0 bases from J, with 14 bases between. CDR1 and CDR2 (germline): MNHEY, SVGEGT. The CDR3 sequence: CASSYTPGRSSYNEQFF. DNA for the CDR3: TGTGCCAGCAGTTACACGCCCGGGAGAAGCTCCTACAATGAGCAGTTCTTC.

The chain couples TRBV28 to TRBJ1-4, with 8 bases identical to TRBD1. The CDR3 spans 14 residues. V trimming: 4 bases; J trimming: 4 bases; junction bases outside the gene matches: 2. Germline loops: CDR1 MDHEN, CDR2 SYDVKM. CDR3 sequence: CASSSQGGNEKLFF. Here the CDR3 DNA reads TGTGCCAGCAGTTCACAGGGGGGTAATGAAAAACTGTTTTTT.

This chain joins TRBV5-4 and TRBJ2-5, with 11 bases identical to TRBD2. CDR3 length: 20 amino acids. J gave up 1 base and V 3 bases, and 17 bases lay outside the gene matches. Germline CDR1 is SGHNT and CDR2 is YYREEE (reference sequence). The CDR3 coding sequence is TGTGCCAGCAGCTCTAAGCTAGCGGGGGGACCTTGGCTGGGCCAAGAGACCCAGTACTTC. Amino acid sequence: CASSSKLAGGPWLGQETQYF.

V gene TRBV7-2 combines with J gene TRBJ2-3, with TRBD2 as a possible D gene (5 bases). The CDR3 is 14 residues long. Germline CDR1 is SGHTA and CDR2 is FQGNSA. Trimming pared 5 bases from V and 2 bases from J, leaving 11 bases between. The CDR3 is CASSRGVFTDTQYF. The CDR3 DNA follows: TGTGCCAGCAGCCGGGGTGTTTTCACAGATACGCAGTATTTT.

The chain couples TRBV6-5 to TRBJ2-2; TRBD1 matches at 12 bases. J gave up 8 bases and V 6 bases, and 7 bases lay outside the gene matches. CDR1 is MNHEY and CDR2 is SVGAGI in the germline V gene. The CDR3 contains 15 residues. CDR3 DNA: TGTGCCAGCAGACCGGGACAGGGGGCTTCTGGGGAGCTGTTTTTT. This gives the protein CASRPGQGASGELFF.